This paragraph reports one T cell receptor beta chain. Its antigen remains unknown. Using immunoSEQ multiplex PCR, the repertoire was profiled, and TCRdb retains in-frame clones only, with some absent. The repertoire holds about 94,000 clones, with roughly 90% as singletons. The data derive from a study of graft-versus-host responses after intestinal transplantation. Study in general: Transplant recipients had multivisceral, liver-intestinal, or isolated intestinal grafts. All recipients got anti-thymocyte globulin induction, then tacrolimus and steroids for roughly three years.

Study conclusions and caveats: Graft-versus-host to host-versus-graft clonal ratios in allografts were high in patients with graft-donor T cell macrochimerism. GvH clone levels peaked in circulation, and this peak was associated with early post-transplant HvG declines.

From germline, CDR1 is MGHRA and CDR2 YSYEKL. This CDR3 is built from 15 residues. V lost 3 bases, J lost 2 bases, and 14 bases lay in between. This specimen was unstimulated CD8+ T cells sorted from spleen or lymph node cells, taken before intestinal transplant. The chain links TRBV4-1 to TRBJ2-7, with D maybe TRBD1 (5 bases). This clonotype was sampled from a human donor who received an intestinal transplant. The CDR3 DNA sequence: TGCGCCAGCAGCCAGCATACGGACAAGCCCTACGAGCAGTACTTC. It encodes CASSQHTDKPYEQYF.